The 22 T cell receptor beta chains below all came from one sample that was sequenced in a study of Ad26.COV2.S vaccination and SARS-CoV-2 variants. Some clones are missing from TCRdb's copy, which holds only in-frame ones; the method was immunoSEQ multiplex PCR. The sample lists roughly 350,000 clones, roughly 91% occurring once. Noted treatment: some 19 received Ad26.COV2.S at low or high dose, single or two shots; about 5 received placebo; per-sample allocation not given. Samples were taken on day 63 after the first vaccine or placebo injection. This specimen consisted of peripheral blood, obtained in a trial of Ad26.COV2.S vaccine versus placebo. Receptors originate from a person between 18 and 65 years old who received the Ad26.COV2.S COVID-19 vaccine or a placebo.

In its sample, this clone was seen a few times. J is TRBJ2-2 and V is TRBV5-6; 9 bases align to TRBD1. CDR1 is SGHDT and CDR2 is YYEEEE in the germline V gene. Trimming took 0 bases from V and 4 from J; bases not matched to a gene: 1. CDR3 length: 15 residues. The CDR3, as DNA: TGTGCCAGCAGCTTGGGGGACAGGGCCACCGGGGAGCTGTTTTTT. Residues: CASSLGDRATGELFF.

The chain links TRBV15 to TRBJ2-2; D not resolved. The V gene's germline CDR1 is LNHNV and CDR2 YYDKDF (reference sequence). V was trimmed by 3 bases and J by 6 bases, leaving 8 bases between them. This CDR3 has 13 amino acids. The CDR3 nucleotides are TGTGCCACCAGCAGTGGGCGCGCCGGGGAGCTGTTTTTT. Protein product: CATSSGRAGELFF.

The chain links TRBV12-3 or TRBV12-4 to TRBJ1-4, with D unclear. V lost 3 bases and J lost 2, with 4 bases in between. This CDR3 has 13 amino acids. The DNA of the CDR3 is TGTGCCAGCAGTTTTAGCACTAATGAAAAACTGTTTTTT. Amino acid sequence: CASSFSTNEKLFF.

Notes on this clone: Germline is not matched at one junction end, which may reflect a read error. The J gene is TRBJ1-5, the V gene TRBV13; weak D call: TRBD1 (5 bases). The CDR3 loop spans 12 amino acids. Germline V gene data show CDR1 as PRHDT and CDR2 as FYEKMQ (reference sequence). The CDR3 coding sequence is TGTGCCAGCAGCGCAGGGTTTCAGCTCCAGCATTTT. The encoded protein is CASSAGFQLQHF.

This chain uses TRBV6-2 or TRBV6-3 with TRBJ1-5; TRBD1 is a possible D gene (5 bases). The CDR3 runs to 15 residues. Trimming removed 0 bases from V and 6 bases from J, with 12 bases in between. CDR1 and CDR2 (germline): MNHEY, SVGEGT. The CDR3 region has the DNA TGTGCCAGCAGTTACTCATGGGGGGTAGGTCAGCCCCAGCATTTT. It specifies CASSYSWGVGQPQHF.

V is TRBV30 and J is TRBJ1-1; D perhaps matches TRBD1 (5 bases). Trimming pared 3 bases from V and 0 bases from J, leaving 17 bases between. CDR1 GTSNPN and CDR2 SVGIG come from the germline V gene (reference sequence). The CDR3 spans 16 residues. This chain's CDR3 is CAWRRRGANMNTEAFF. The CDR3 DNA reads TGTGCCTGGAGAAGGAGAGGGGCTAACATGAACACTGAAGCTTTCTTT.

This chain joins TRBV18 and TRBJ1-5; D gene unclear. Germline V gives CDR1 KGHSH, CDR2 LQKENI. The CDR3 totals 18 residues. The germline V and J ends were trimmed by 5 bases and 0 bases, with 20 bases remaining between them. Here the CDR3 reads CASSTLPRSAYSNQPQHF. The CDR3 DNA follows: TGTGCCAGCTCAACGCTCCCAAGGAGCGCTTATAGCAATCAGCCCCAGCATTTT.

Only a few counts were recorded for this clone. This sequence joins TRBV7-8 and TRBJ1-5; D not resolved. The CDR3 extends over 13 amino acids. The germline V gene encodes CDR1 SGHVS and CDR2 FQNEAQ. V shed 5 bases and J shed 6 bases, with 11 bases lying between them. The CDR3 coding sequence is TGTGCCAGCAGCGTAGGCGGGTTTCAGCCCCAGCATTTT. Protein: CASSVGGFQPQHF.

The chain couples TRBV5-1 to TRBJ2-7; 10 nucleotides agree with TRBD1. Germline V gene data show CDR1 as SGHRS and CDR2 as YFSETQ. This CDR3 spans 14 amino acids. With 5 bases clipped from V and 3 bases from J, the junction kept 5 bases outside the gene matches. This CDR3 is CASRDGTGDYEQYF. For the CDR3, the DNA is TGCGCCAGCAGAGACGGGACAGGGGACTACGAGCAGTACTTC.

This chain connects TRBV29-1 to TRBJ2-5; D uncertain. This CDR3 spans 14 amino acids. The V gene's germline CDR1 is SQVTM and CDR2 ANQGSEA. V was shortened by 6 bases and J by 5 bases, with 19 bases between the two germline ends. DNA for the CDR3: TGCAGCGTCTGTGTGGTCGGCTCAGATGAGACCCAGTACTTC. It specifies CSVCVVGSDETQYF.

The rearrangement uses TRBV5-1 and TRBJ2-7; either TRBD1 or TRBD2 may supply D (6 bases each). CDR1 is SGHRS, CDR2 YFSETQ, per germline. Trimming removed 7 bases from V and 3 bases from J, with 17 bases in between. This CDR3 is built from 14 residues. The CDR3 reads CASAPGAPDYEQYF. In DNA form, the CDR3 reads TGCGCCAGCGCACCGGGGGCTCCCGACTACGAGCAGTACTTC.

The chain is built from TRBV6-1 and TRBJ2-7; no definite D call. The CDR3 spans 15 residues. Germline CDR1 and CDR2: MNHNS and SASEGT. The V gene lost 1 base and the J gene lost 1 base, with 11 bases spanning the gap. The CDR3 nucleotides read TGTGCCAGCAGTGAAGGGGTCTTGCTATCCTACGAGCAGTACTTC. It yields the protein CASSEGVLLSYEQYF.

The chain couples TRBV11-2 to TRBJ2-7; D remains ambiguous. This CDR3 spans 13 amino acids. V was pared by 4 bases and J by 3 bases, with 10 bases between. CDR1 is SGHAT and CDR2 is FQNNGV in the germline V gene. CDR3 DNA sequence: TGTGCCAGCAGCTCCAAACAAGGCTACGAGCAGTACTTC. The encoded protein is CASSSKQGYEQYF.

This chain links TRBV7-8 with TRBJ2-3, with a weak D call TRBD2 (7 bases). Trimming pared 1 base from V and 0 bases from J, leaving 14 bases between. Germline CDR1 reads SGHVS; CDR2 reads FQNEAQ. This CDR3 region has 17 residues. Here the CDR3 DNA reads TGTGCCAGCAGCTTAGATAGGGGGGGGAGAAGCACAGATACGCAGTATTTT. It encodes CASSLDRGGRSTDTQYF.

The chain carries TRBV5-6 and TRBJ1-4; D is perhaps TRBD1 (6 bases). Germline V lookup: CDR1 SGHDT, CDR2 YYEEEE. The CDR3 runs to 15 residues. V dropped 8 bases and J dropped 2 bases, with 16 bases sitting between them. In DNA, the CDR3 is TGTGCCAGTACTTTTGGGGGGCGGACTAATGAAAAACTGTTTTTT. As protein: CASTFGGRTNEKLFF. Complete variable domain (other parts from reference TRBV5-6 and TRBJ1-4): DAGVTQSPTHLIKTRGQQVTLRCSPKSGHDTVSWYQQALGQGPQFIFQYYEEEERQRGNFPDRFSGHQFPNYSSELNVNALLLGDSALYLCASTFGGRTNEKLFFGSGTQLSVL.

V is TRBV15 and J is TRBJ1-3; 7 bases fit TRBD1. Trimming at V came to 2 bases and at J to 4 bases, leaving 2 bases not matched to a gene. Germline V gene data show CDR1 as LNHNV and CDR2 as YYDKDF (reference sequence). The CDR3 runs 14 residues. In DNA form, the CDR3 reads TGTGCCACCAGCAGATCGACAGGGGGAAACACCATATATTTT. Its translation is CATSRSTGGNTIYF.

V gene TRBV4-3 combines with J gene TRBJ2-7, with 7 bases fitting TRBD1. J lost 9 bases, V lost 0 bases, and 8 bases had no gene match. The germline gives CDR1 LGHNA, CDR2 YSLEER. The CDR3 has 14 amino acids. CDR3 sequence (DNA): TGCGCCAGCAGCCAAGATCGACAGGGCCCTGGGCAGTACTTC. It translates to CASSQDRQGPGQYF.

The chain uses TRBV12-5 and TRBJ2-7; no clear D gene. Germline V lookup: CDR1 LGHNT, CDR2 FRNRAP. V lost 2 bases, J lost 2 bases, and 13 bases lay in between. CDR3 size: 15 residues. The CDR3 here is CASGLKLHRTYEQYF. The CDR3 nucleotides are TGTGCTAGTGGTTTGAAGCTACACCGTACCTACGAGCAGTACTTC.

This rearrangement joins TRBV5-4 to TRBJ1-4; D not resolved. The germline CDR1 and CDR2 sequences are SGHNT and YYREEE (reference sequence). Trimming cost V 3 bases and J 4 bases, with 10 bases left between them. The CDR3 is 14 residues long. CDR3 amino acids: CASSSDGRNEKLFF. In DNA form, the CDR3 reads TGTGCCAGCAGCTCCGACGGACGTAATGAAAAACTGTTTTTT.

The chain uses TRBV5-4 and TRBJ2-5, with D possibly TRBD1 on 6 matching bases. Trimming took 4 bases from V and 4 from J, leaving 17 bases between them. Germline V gene data show CDR1 as SGHNT and CDR2 as YYREEE (reference sequence). This CDR3 has 15 residues. Written as DNA, the CDR3 is TGTGCCAGCAGCCCCCGATCTACAGGGTCAGAGACCCAGTACTTC. Translating it yields CASSPRSTGSETQYF.

This clone was recorded once. CDR3: CAISYGANQPQHF. The CDR3 nucleotides read TGTGCCATCAGTTACGGGGCTAATCAGCCCCAGCATTTT. V usage is TRBV10-3 and J usage is TRBJ1-5; D is perhaps TRBD1 (5 bases). The germline CDR1 and CDR2 sequences are ENHRY and SYGVKD. The CDR3 has 13 amino acids. V lost 5 bases and J 4 bases, leaving 9 bases between the germline ends.

The chain joins TRBV5-1 to TRBJ2-2; no firm D call. V lost 2 bases and J 2 bases, leaving 7 bases between the germline ends. This CDR3 spans 14 amino acids. Germline CDR1 and CDR2: SGHRS and YFSETQ. CDR3: CASSFTANTGELFF. The CDR3 DNA sequence: TGCGCCAGCAGCTTTACAGCCAACACCGGGGAGCTGTTTTTT.